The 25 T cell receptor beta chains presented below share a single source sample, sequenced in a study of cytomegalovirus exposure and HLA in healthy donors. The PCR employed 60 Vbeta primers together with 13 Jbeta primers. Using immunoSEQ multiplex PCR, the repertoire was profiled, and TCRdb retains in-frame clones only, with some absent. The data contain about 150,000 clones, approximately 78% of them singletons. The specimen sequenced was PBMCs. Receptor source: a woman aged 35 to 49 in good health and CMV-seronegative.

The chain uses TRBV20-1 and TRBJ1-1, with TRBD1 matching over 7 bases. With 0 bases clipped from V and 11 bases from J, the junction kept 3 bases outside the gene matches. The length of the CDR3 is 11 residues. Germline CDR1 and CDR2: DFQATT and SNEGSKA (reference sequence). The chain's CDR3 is CSARDRGNAFF. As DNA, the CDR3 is TGCAGTGCTAGAGACAGGGGGAATGCTTTCTTT.

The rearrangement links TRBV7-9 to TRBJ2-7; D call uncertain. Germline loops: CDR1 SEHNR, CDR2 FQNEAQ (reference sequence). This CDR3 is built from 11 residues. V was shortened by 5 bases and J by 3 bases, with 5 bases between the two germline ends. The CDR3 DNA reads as TGTGCCAGCAGCCCAGACTACGAGCAGTACTTC. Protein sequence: CASSPDYEQYF.

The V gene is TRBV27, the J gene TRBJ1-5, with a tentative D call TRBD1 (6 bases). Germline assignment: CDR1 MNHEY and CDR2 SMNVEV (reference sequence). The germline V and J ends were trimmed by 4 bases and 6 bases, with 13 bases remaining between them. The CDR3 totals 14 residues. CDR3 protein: CASSSIGQFQPQHF. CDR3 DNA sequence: TGTGCCAGCAGTTCAATAGGACAGTTTCAGCCCCAGCATTTT.

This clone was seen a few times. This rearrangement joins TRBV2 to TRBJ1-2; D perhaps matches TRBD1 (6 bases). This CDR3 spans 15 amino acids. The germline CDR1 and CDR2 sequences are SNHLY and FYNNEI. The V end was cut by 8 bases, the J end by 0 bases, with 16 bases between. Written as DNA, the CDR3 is TGTGCCAGCGGAGGAACGGACAGTACTAACTATGGCTACACCTTC. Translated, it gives CASGGTDSTNYGYTF.

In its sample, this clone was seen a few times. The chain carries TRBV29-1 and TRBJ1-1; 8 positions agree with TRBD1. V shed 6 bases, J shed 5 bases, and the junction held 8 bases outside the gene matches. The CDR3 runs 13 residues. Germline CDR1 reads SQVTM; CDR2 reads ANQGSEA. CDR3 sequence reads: CSVDSGGGTEAFF. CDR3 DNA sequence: TGCAGCGTCGACTCAGGGGGCGGAACTGAAGCTTTCTTT.

The CDR3 protein is CASGLLADRANSPLHF. DNA of the CDR3: TGTGCTAGTGGTTTGCTCGCGGACAGGGCCAATTCACCCCTCCACTTT. This chain joins TRBV12-5 and TRBJ1-6, with 8 bases that match TRBD1. With V trimmed by 2 bases and J by 7 bases, 7 bases remained unmatched. CDR1 is LGHNT, CDR2 FRNRAP, per germline. The CDR3 contains 16 residues.

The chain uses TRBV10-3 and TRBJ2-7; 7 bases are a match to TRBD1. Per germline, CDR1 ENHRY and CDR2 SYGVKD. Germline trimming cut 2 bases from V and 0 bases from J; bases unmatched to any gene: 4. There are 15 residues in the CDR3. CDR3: CAISEGDRNSYEQYF. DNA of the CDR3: TGTGCCATCAGTGAGGGGGACAGAAACTCCTACGAGCAGTACTTC.

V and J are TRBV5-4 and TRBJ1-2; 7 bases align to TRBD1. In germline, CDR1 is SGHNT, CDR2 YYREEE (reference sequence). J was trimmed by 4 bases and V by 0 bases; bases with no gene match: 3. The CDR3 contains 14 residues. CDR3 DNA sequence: TGTGCCAGCAGCTTGGCGACAGGGCGCTATGGCTACACCTTC. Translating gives CASSLATGRYGYTF.

The CDR3 DNA reads TGTGCCAGCAGCTTGGATCCCGGGGGGGGGTTTGGATACGAGCAGTACTTC. Its protein is CASSLDPGGGFGYEQYF. The chain links TRBV5-4 to TRBJ2-7, with TRBD2 identical over 8 bases. This CDR3 comprises 17 residues. The V gene's germline CDR1 is SGHNT and CDR2 YYREEE (reference sequence). Trimming removed 0 bases from V and 4 bases from J; junction bases left unmatched: 12.

The CDR3: CASSLGQRTEQYF. DNA of the CDR3: TGCGCCAGCAGCTTGGGACAGCGCACCGAGCAGTACTTC. The chain combines TRBV5-1 with TRBJ2-7; possible D gene TRBD1, 5 bases. The CDR3 totals 13 residues. The germline V and J ends were trimmed by 0 bases and 6 bases, with 10 bases remaining between them. The germline V gene encodes CDR1 SGHRS and CDR2 YFSETQ.

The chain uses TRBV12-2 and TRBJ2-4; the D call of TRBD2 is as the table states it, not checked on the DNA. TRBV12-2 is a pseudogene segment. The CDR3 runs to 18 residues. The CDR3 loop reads CASRLASKYETYKNIQYF. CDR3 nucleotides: TGTGCAAGTCGCTTAGCCTCTAAGTATGAGACTTATAAAAACATTCAGTACTTC.

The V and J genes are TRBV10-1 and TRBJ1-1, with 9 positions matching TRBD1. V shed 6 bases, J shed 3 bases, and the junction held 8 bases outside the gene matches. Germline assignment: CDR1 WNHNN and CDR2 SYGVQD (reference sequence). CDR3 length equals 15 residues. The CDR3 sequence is CASSKTGTGYTEAFF. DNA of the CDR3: TGCGCCAGCAGCAAAACCGGGACAGGGTACACTGAAGCTTTCTTT.

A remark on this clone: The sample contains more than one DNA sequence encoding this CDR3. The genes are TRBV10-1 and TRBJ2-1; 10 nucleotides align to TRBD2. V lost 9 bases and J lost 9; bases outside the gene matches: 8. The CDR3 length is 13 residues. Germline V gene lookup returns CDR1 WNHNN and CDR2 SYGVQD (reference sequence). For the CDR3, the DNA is TGCGCCAGTCAAAGCGGGGGGGCAGGTGAGCAGTTCTTC. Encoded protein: CASQSGGAGEQFF.

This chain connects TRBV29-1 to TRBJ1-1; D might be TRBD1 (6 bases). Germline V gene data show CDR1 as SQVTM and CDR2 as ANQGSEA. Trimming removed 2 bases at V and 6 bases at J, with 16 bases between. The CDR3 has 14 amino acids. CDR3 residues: CSVELHLGGPEAFF. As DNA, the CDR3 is TGCAGCGTTGAACTCCACCTGGGGGGGCCTGAAGCTTTCTTT.

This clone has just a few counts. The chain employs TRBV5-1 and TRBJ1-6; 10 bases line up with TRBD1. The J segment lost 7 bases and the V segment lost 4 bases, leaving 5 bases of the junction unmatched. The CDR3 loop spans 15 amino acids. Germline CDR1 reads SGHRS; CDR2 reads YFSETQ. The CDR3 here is CASSPGDRGNSPLHF. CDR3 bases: TGCGCCAGCAGCCCGGGGGACAGGGGAAATTCACCCCTCCACTTT.

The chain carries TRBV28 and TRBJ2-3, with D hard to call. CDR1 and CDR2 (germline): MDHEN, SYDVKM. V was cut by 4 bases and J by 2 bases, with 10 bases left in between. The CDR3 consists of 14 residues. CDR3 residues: CASSSRLITDTQYF. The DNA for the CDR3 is TGTGCCAGCAGTTCTCGTTTAATCACAGATACGCAGTATTTT.

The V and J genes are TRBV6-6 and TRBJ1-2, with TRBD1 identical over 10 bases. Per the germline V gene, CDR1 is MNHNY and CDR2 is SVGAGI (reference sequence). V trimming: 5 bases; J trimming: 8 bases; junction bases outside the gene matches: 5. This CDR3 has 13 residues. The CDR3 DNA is TGTGCCAGCAGTCCGGGACAGGGGCTAGGCTACACCTTC. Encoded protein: CASSPGQGLGYTF.

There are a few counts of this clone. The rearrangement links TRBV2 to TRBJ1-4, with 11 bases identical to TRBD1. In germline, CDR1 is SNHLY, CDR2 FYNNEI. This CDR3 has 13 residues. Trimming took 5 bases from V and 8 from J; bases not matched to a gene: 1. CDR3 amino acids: CASSRDRGEKLFF. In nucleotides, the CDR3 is TGTGCCAGCAGTAGGGACAGGGGGGAAAAACTGTTTTTT. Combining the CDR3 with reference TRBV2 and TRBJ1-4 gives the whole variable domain EPEVTQTPSHQVTQMGQEVILRCVPISNHLYFYWYRQILGQKVEFLVSFYNNEISEKSEIFDDQFSVERPDGSNFTLKIRSTKLEDSAMYFCASSRDRGEKLFFGSGTQLSVL.

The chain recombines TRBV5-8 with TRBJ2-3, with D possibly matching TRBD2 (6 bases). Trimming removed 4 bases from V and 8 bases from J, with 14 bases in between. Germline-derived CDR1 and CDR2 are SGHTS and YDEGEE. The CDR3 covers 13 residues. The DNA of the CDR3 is TGTGCCAGCAGCATCCGGCGGGGAGTTACGCAGTATTTT. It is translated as CASSIRRGVTQYF.

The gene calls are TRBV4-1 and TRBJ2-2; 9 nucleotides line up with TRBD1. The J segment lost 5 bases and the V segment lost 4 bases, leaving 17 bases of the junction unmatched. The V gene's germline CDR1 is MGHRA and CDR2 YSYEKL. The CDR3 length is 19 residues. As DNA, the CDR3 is TGCGCCAGCAGCCCGCAGAATCCCGGGACAGGGTTTAGGACCGGGGAGCTGTTTTTT. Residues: CASSPQNPGTGFRTGELFF.

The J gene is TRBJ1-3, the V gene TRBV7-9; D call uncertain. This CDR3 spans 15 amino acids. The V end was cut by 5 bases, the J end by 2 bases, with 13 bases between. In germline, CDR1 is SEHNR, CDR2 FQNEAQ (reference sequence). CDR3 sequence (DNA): TGTGCCAGCAGCCCTCCGTCGCGGGCTGGAAACACCATATATTTT. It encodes CASSPPSRAGNTIYF.

The CDR3 loop reads CASSLGRQGFQETQYF. CDR3 sequence (DNA): TGCGCCAGCAGCTTGGGTAGACAGGGTTTCCAAGAGACCCAGTACTTC. The chain joins TRBV5-1 to TRBJ2-5, with TRBD1 matching over 7 bases. Germline CDR1 is SGHRS and CDR2 is YFSETQ. This CDR3 comprises 16 residues. J lost 1 base, V lost 0 bases, and 6 bases had no gene match.

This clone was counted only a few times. The CDR3 protein is CASSRRDYEQYF. The CDR3 coding sequence is TGTGCCAGCAGTCGCCGGGACTACGAGCAGTACTTC. This chain joins TRBV6-5 and TRBJ2-7; possible D gene TRBD2, 5 bases. There are 12 residues in the CDR3. The ends were cut back, 5 bases at V and 3 bases at J, with 8 bases in the middle. Germline V gene lookup returns CDR1 MNHEY and CDR2 SVGAGI.

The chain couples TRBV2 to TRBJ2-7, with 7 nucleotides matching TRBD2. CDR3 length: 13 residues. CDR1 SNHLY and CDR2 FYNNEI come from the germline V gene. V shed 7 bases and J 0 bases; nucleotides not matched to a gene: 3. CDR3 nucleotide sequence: TGTGCCAGCAAAAGGACTAGCTCCTACGAGCAGTACTTC. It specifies CASKRTSSYEQYF.

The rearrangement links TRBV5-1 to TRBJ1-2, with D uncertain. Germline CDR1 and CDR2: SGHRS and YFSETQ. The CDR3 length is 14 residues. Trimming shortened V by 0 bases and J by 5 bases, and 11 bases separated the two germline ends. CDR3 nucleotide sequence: TGCGCCAGCAGCTTGGCCGGGTTAGCTTATGGCTACACCTTC. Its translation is CASSLAGLAYGYTF.